This TCR beta chain was observed in a study of cytomegalovirus exposure and HLA in healthy donors (dated by TCRdb to the late 2010s). With respect to the entire study: An earlier analysis of roughly 500 of the donors reported about 250 Gb of sequence data and 117 million unique TCR beta sequences from about 200 million T cells. The T cell repertoires of 550 to 850 subjects were profiled by immunosequencing and related to cytomegalovirus serostatus. Along with the roughly 670-subject first cohort, a separate validation cohort of over 90 different subjects was used. The later analysis used no new phenotypic data to find candidate immune exposures, relying instead on TCR beta sequences and their occurrence across donors. In a later genetic analysis, genome-wide SNP genotypes for 398 of the 666 donors were used, and that subset was treated as a discovery cohort. High-throughput TCR immunosequencing, statistical association of individual TCRs with disease status, and machine learning were combined to predict cytomegalovirus infection status. Among about 390 genotyped donors of the cohort, an average of roughly 240,000 unique TCR beta nucleotide sequences were sequenced per donor, roughly a sixth of them non-productive. The aim of the study was to test whether cataloging public T cell receptors could identify signatures of past pathogen exposure. Because of strong linkage in the cohort, four or five DR-DQ haplotypes were treated as single units for association and clustering. Among the roughly 400 genotyped donors, about 85% belonged to the genetic ancestry cluster associated with self-reported Caucasian donors. Approximately 310 gigabases of sequencing data and approximately 80 million unique TCR sequences were included in an early release covering 550 to 800 HLA-typed donors. All discovery cohort repertoires had been generated on a single sequencing platform. Donor age, sex, ethnicity and CMV serostatus were compiled together with the repertoire data. Typing coverage differed by locus: A, B, C, DRB1 and DQB1 were typed in roughly 620-640 donors, DQA1 in about 500, DPA1 in 600 to 610, and DPB1 in 400 to 480. In a later analysis, previously published TCR beta repertoires from 500 to 750 donors were re-analyzed and high-resolution HLA genotyping was added so that TCR occurrence patterns could be studied. In an earlier analysis of a few hundred of the donors, high-throughput TCR beta sequencing was used to judge whether each TCR beta V gene segment behaved as functional or pseudogenic. HLA typing included class I and class II loci at four-digit resolution.

In the case of this clone: Its recognized antigen is unknown. Base qualities are missing; no much larger clone stands one base away.

The library was made by the immunoSEQ multiplex PCR assay. The multiplex PCR relied on a mix of 60 forward primers for TCR Vbeta segments and 13 reverse primers for TCR Jbeta segments. The CDR3 region of rearranged TCR beta genes was amplified from genomic DNA by a multiplex PCR assay. The Illumina HiSeq System was used to sequence the amplified TCR beta libraries as 87-base-pair reads. Regarding the original processing steps: A later analysis tallied 70 million to 100 million unique TCR beta chains across the 660 or so repertoires, and about 10 million of those chains were shared by two or more donors. Raw reads were error-corrected and collapsed into unique sequences with a nearest-neighbor algorithm that merged closely related sequences to remove PCR and sequencing errors. To assign V, D and J gene segments, CDR3 sequences were aligned to IMGT reference sequences. For a sequence to be retained, a match of at least six nucleotides was required to both a V gene segment and a J gene segment. A rearrangement counted as productive if the CDR3 had no stop codons and remained in frame with V and J, and every other rearrangement counted as non-productive. CDR3 was defined by IMGT convention, running from the second conserved V-encoded cysteine to the conserved J-encoded phenylalanine. In an earlier analysis of more than 550 of the donors, sequences lacking an unambiguous match to a single V gene segment were excluded. An earlier analysis of some 610 of the donors called V segments functional above 56.7% productive rearrangements and segregating when the between-donor standard deviation exceeded 5%. To diagnose cytomegalovirus status from the catalog of TCR beta chain sequences, a statistical classification framework was built. In a later analysis, TCR nucleotide sequences were compared against IMGT/GENE-DB human TR gene sequences so that V and J genes could be assigned. In a later analysis, CDR3 sequences and most-parsimonious VDJ recombination scenarios were assigned using the TCRdist pipeline. In a later analysis, every TCR beta chain was defined by the combination of its CDR3 amino acid sequence and its V-gene family, and reads without a unique V-gene family were dropped. In a later analysis, some 600 highly shared, low-generation-probability nucleotide sequences were removed to address suspected cross-contamination and a sequencing artifact. A later analysis calculated a clonal expansion index for each public chain from normalized within-repertoire ranks of inferred template counts. In a later analysis, generation probabilities were computed with a VDJ recombination model fitted to out-of-frame rearrangements, and the resulting probabilities were checked against IGoR. In a later analysis, hypergeometric tests were used to score TCR-TCR, TCR-HLA and TCR-CMV co-occurrence, with a repertoire-size bias correction applied to TCR pairs. A later analysis estimated false discovery rates by permuting HLA or CMV assignments 20 times. In a later analysis, co-occurring TCRs were grouped with DBSCAN, and TCRdist sequence similarity was added when clustering was performed within HLA-allele-positive subsets. Co-occurrence clustering excluded repertoires with fewer than 30,000 or more than 120,000 public chains, plus five with anomalous nucleotide sharing. TCRdb obtained this table from immuneACCESS and retained in-frame rearrangements with V and J assigned. These tables miss some clones; where compared with another copy, unresolved V genes account for less than half of the shortfall, and the remainder is unexplained. The V and J calls and the clone size are those of that table, but D and trimming were determined from the DNA. The sample table lists 89,000 or so clones, 75% to 85% of them with a count of one. The ten largest make up over 9.5% of the sample.

Paper-wide results and their limitations: Sequencing depth was assumed to be roughly uniform across donors in the presence/absence analyses, though that assumption may not hold. Across donors, most TCR sequences were observed very rarely, whereas some public TCRs were present in many individuals. Assigning TCR associations to individual alleles was difficult when HLA alleles, especially DR and DQ, strongly co-occurred. The only immune exposure information available for the cohort was CMV serostatus. A cluster of highly shared sequence variants was judged likely to represent a technical artifact of the sequencing pipeline. The classifier was reported to diagnose cytomegalovirus status with high specificity and sensitivity in both the original cohort and the validation cohort. In a later analysis, the rate of TCR association differed among HLA loci, with DRB1 alleles having the most associated TCRs and HLA-C alleles having the fewest. According to a later analysis, most CMV-associated TCR beta chains appeared to be HLA-restricted, and the HLA associations seemed to be driven largely by CMV exposure. A further reported finding was that TCR beta sequences accurately predicted the HLA-A and HLA-B alleles for most subjects in the first cohort. Because some donors lacked HLA typing at each locus, the association tests relied only on the typed subset. A later analysis reported that several top co-occurrence clusters appeared linked to parvovirus B19, influenza, CMV and Epstein-Barr virus. Because counts were too low, about 18 rarely observed V segments, including chromosome 9 orphons, were excluded from the earlier analysis of roughly 580 of the donors. The 87-base-pair reads could not distinguish some IMGT-functional V segments, including TRBV6-2 and TRBV6-3, so those segments were excluded. V-gene and J-gene trimming of TCR beta chains was associated with a missense DCLRE1C variant in a later genetic analysis, and the association was replicated in an independent cohort. An earlier analysis of approximately 600 of the donors showed that most TCR beta V segments appeared in productive rearrangements either about 87% or about 30% of the time, which broadly matched IMGT annotations. The cohort was sequenced for TCR beta chains only, and without alpha or paired-chain data the features that could be detected were limited. A later genetic analysis reported fewer N-insertions in productive TCRs among donors in an Asian-associated ancestry cluster than the roughly 640-donor mean. In a later analysis, around 17,000 TCR beta sequences were associated with specific HLA alleles at a false discovery rate of 0.05. Linkage disequilibrium might explain the correlated functional status among segregating V segments, but an unknown experimental factor could not be ruled out. Compared with equally common non-associated chains, HLA-associated TCR beta chains in a later analysis were more clonally expanded and had lower generation probabilities. The study gave a list of under 200 TCR beta chains associated with cytomegalovirus. The authors suggested that the approach could potentially be extended to other disease states and immunological phenotypes. A few of the identified cytomegalovirus-associated TCR beta chains were confirmed in vitro to be specific for cytomegalovirus antigens.

The V end gives up 6 bases and the J end 8 bases, leaving 4 bases in the junction not matched to a gene. Taken from cysteine to phenylalanine, the CDR3 has 11 residues. Of all the DNA, just the CDR3 is kept, 33 bases in frame from base 1. Taken from the germline V gene (reference sequence), the CDR1 and CDR2 loops are GTSNPN and SVGIG. The cohort was made up of about 610 healthy bone marrow donors. Cohort members were all nominally healthy when sampled, although unrecorded immune exposures were likely present. The donor was CMV seropositive and was included in the group of around 300 seropositive cohort members. Every donor gave a peripheral blood sample, and the peripheral blood mononuclear cells from that sample were used for TCR beta sequencing. Genomic DNA extraction from the blood cell samples was performed with the Qiagen DNeasy Blood Extraction Kit.

The receptor was derived from a man younger than 35 in good health and CMV-seropositive. Sample: PBMCs. Here the chain combines TRBV30 and TRBJ1-2; 9 central nucleotides agree with TRBD1. The CDR3 amino acid sequence is: CACNTGGGYTF. The DNA sequence follows: TGTGCCTGCAATACAGGGGGCGGCTACACCTTC. Outside the CDR3, residues come from the reference TRBV30 and TRBJ1-2 proteins, so the full variable domain is: SQTIHQWPATLVQPVGSPLSLECTVEGTSNPNLYWYRQAAGRGLQLLFYSVGIGQISSEVPQNLSASRPQDRQFILSSKKLLLSDSGFYLCACNTGGGYTFGSGTRLTVV.